The 18 T cell receptor beta chains below all came from one sample that was sequenced in a study of blood T cell repertoires in COVID-19. Clones were sequenced by immunoSEQ multiplex PCR, and TCRdb holds only the in-frame ones, with some missing. This table holds 250,000 to 300,000 clones, less than 85% found once. Sequencing was performed on peripheral blood. These receptors all come from a man in his 60s who had recovered from COVID-19.

The V call is TRBV3-1 (or the pseudogene TRBV3-2), the J call TRBJ2-4; 12 positions agree with TRBD2. V was pared by 4 bases and J by 1 base, with 8 bases of the junction left unmatched. CDR1 LGHDT and CDR2 YNNKEL come from the germline V gene (reference sequence). The CDR3 totals 18 residues. The CDR3 loop is CASSPTLLAGGAKNIQYF. CDR3 coding DNA: TGTGCCAGCAGCCCAACACTACTAGCGGGGGGTGCCAAAAACATTCAGTACTTC.

In its sample, this clone was seen once. The chain has TRBV14 and TRBJ1-5, with no clear D. Germline V gene lookup returns CDR1 SGHDN and CDR2 FVKESK. CDR3 length equals 21 residues. V was trimmed by 1 base and J by 0 bases, leaving 25 bases between them. CDR3 coding DNA: TGTGCCAGCAGCCAAGTGGTCTACCAACGACCGGGCCGGGATAGCAATCAGCCCCAGCATTTT. It yields the protein CASSQVVYQRPGRDSNQPQHF.

The chain has TRBV4-1 and TRBJ1-5; 7 nucleotides align to TRBD1. The germline V gene has CDR1 MGHRA and CDR2 YSYEKL. After removal of 3 bases from V and 3 bases from J, the junction contained 8 bases not matched to a gene. The CDR3 totals 16 residues. CDR3 amino acids: CASSHPPGQANQPQHF. For the CDR3, the DNA is TGCGCCAGCAGCCATCCTCCCGGACAGGCCAATCAGCCCCAGCATTTT.

Written as DNA, the CDR3 is TGCGCCAGCAGCCATTCGCTAGCGGGGGGACTGTTTGATGAGCAGTTCTTC. Translating gives CASSHSLAGGLFDEQFF. The genes are TRBV4-1 and TRBJ2-1; 11 nucleotides align to TRBD2. Germline V gene data show CDR1 as MGHRA and CDR2 as YSYEKL. The V gene end was trimmed by 3 bases and the J gene end by 8 bases; junction bases not matched to a gene: 12. CDR3 length: 17 residues.

This clone occurred once. The chain uses TRBV19 and TRBJ1-5; D ambiguous. In germline, CDR1 is LNHDA, CDR2 SQIVND (reference sequence). This CDR3 is built from 15 residues. Trimming cost V 1 base and J 1 base, with 8 bases left between them. CDR3 in DNA: TGTGCCAGTAGTATAGTAAGAGAGAGCAATCAGCCCCAGCATTTT. It is translated as CASSIVRESNQPQHF.

The J gene is TRBJ1-4, the V gene TRBV6-1, with D possibly being TRBD1 (6 bases). Germline V CDR1 and CDR2: MNHNS, SASEGT. Trimming cost V 2 bases and J 5 bases, with 12 bases left between them. This CDR3 is built from 15 residues. The CDR3 is CASSETQGRNEKLFF. As DNA, the CDR3 is TGTGCCAGCAGTGAAACACAGGGACGCAATGAAAAACTGTTTTTT.

This clone was found many times. The chain links TRBV3-1 (or the pseudogene TRBV3-2) to TRBJ2-7; possibly TRBD1 for D (5 bases). The CDR3 is 15 amino acids. V shed 1 base and J shed 2 bases, with 12 bases lying between them. Germline V gives CDR1 LGHDT, CDR2 YNNKEL (reference sequence). The CDR3 loop is CASSQAAGKTYEQYF. For the CDR3, the DNA is TGTGCCAGCAGCCAAGCGGCAGGGAAGACCTACGAGCAGTACTTC.

V and J are TRBV7-8 and TRBJ1-6, with a tentative D call TRBD1 (6 bases). This CDR3 is built from 18 residues. CDR1 is SGHVS and CDR2 is FQNEAQ in the germline V gene. The ends were cut back, 4 bases at V and 0 bases at J, with 16 bases in the middle. CDR3: CASSYGRTASSYNSPLHF. The CDR3 DNA sequence: TGTGCCAGCAGCTATGGCCGGACAGCGAGCTCCTATAATTCACCCCTCCACTTT.

The chain links TRBV6-6 to TRBJ2-3, with D uncertain. Trimming shortened V by 6 bases and J by 1 base, and 8 bases separated the two germline ends. Per germline, CDR1 MNHNY and CDR2 SVGAGI (reference sequence). The CDR3 runs 13 residues. CDR3 in amino acids: CASSPLGTDTQYF. In DNA form, the CDR3 reads TGTGCCAGCAGCCCTCTAGGCACAGATACGCAGTATTTT.

The chain couples TRBV9 to TRBJ2-7, with 7 nucleotides matching TRBD1. In germline, CDR1 is SGDLS, CDR2 YYNGEE. The V gene end was trimmed by 3 bases and the J gene end by 2 bases; junction bases not matched to a gene: 5. The CDR3 runs 14 residues. This chain's CDR3 is CASSESGQTYEQYF. In DNA, the CDR3 is TGTGCCAGCAGCGAGTCGGGACAGACCTACGAGCAGTACTTC.

The J gene is TRBJ2-1, the V gene TRBV7-9; D is perhaps TRBD2 (6 bases). V lost 5 bases to trimming and J lost 0 bases, with 17 bases between them. The CDR3 length is 17 residues. From germline, CDR1 is SEHNR and CDR2 FQNEAQ (reference sequence). The chain's CDR3 is CASSRRPGSSSYNEQFF. The CDR3 DNA follows: TGTGCCAGCAGCCGCCGGCCCGGGAGCAGCTCCTACAATGAGCAGTTCTTC.

V and J are TRBV6-5 and TRBJ2-3; tentative D call: TRBD1 (6 bases). Germline V lookup: CDR1 MNHEY, CDR2 SVGAGI. There are 15 residues in the CDR3. V was clipped by 6 bases and J by 5 bases, with 18 bases between them. The CDR3 reads CASRQLGARLDTQYF. The DNA for the CDR3 is TGTGCCAGCAGACAATTGGGGGCGAGGTTAGATACGCAGTATTTT.

This clone was seen a handful of times. The chain recombines TRBV4-2 with TRBJ1-6, with no clear D. In germline, CDR1 is LGHNA, CDR2 YNFKEQ. The CDR3 runs 15 residues. Trimming shortened V by 1 base and J by 10 bases, and 14 bases separated the two germline ends. The CDR3 DNA reads TGTGCCAGCAGCCAAGGTCGCGGAGTAACGTCACCCCTCCACTTT. Its protein product is CASSQGRGVTSPLHF.

This chain joins TRBV7-9 and TRBJ2-2, with 8 bases aligning to TRBD2. From germline, CDR1 is SEHNR and CDR2 FQNEAQ (reference sequence). V was clipped by 5 bases and J by 6 bases; unmatched bases: 8. This CDR3 spans 15 amino acids. The CDR3 bases are TGTGCCAGCAGCCCCGGGACTAGAATACCCGGGGAGCTGTTTTTT. This codes for CASSPGTRIPGELFF.

The chain links TRBV24-1 to TRBJ2-7, with TRBD1 matching over 7 bases. Germline values: CDR1 KGHDR, CDR2 SFDVKD. The CDR3 is 12 amino acids. Losses at the gene ends were 4 bases for V and 8 bases for J; bases not matched to a gene: 4. The CDR3 sequence: CATSDQTGKQYF. Written as DNA, the CDR3 is TGTGCCACCAGTGACCAGACAGGGAAGCAGTACTTC.

The chain recombines TRBV12-3 or TRBV12-4 with TRBJ1-5, with TRBD1 as a possible D gene (5 bases). Trimming removed 6 bases at V and 9 bases at J, with 15 bases between. The CDR3 consists of 13 residues. The CDR3 DNA reads TGTGCCAGCAGCCTGGGGCTGTTTCGGCCCCAGCATTTT. As protein: CASSLGLFRPQHF.

V usage is TRBV20-1 and J usage is TRBJ1-1; D is possibly TRBD1 (6 bases). There are 12 residues in the CDR3. Germline values: CDR1 DFQATT, CDR2 SNEGSKA (reference sequence). Trimming cost V 3 bases and J 8 bases, with 13 bases left between them. Here the CDR3 DNA reads TGCAGTGCTAGTGTGGGGGGGCGGGAAGCTTTCTTT. Protein product: CSASVGGREAFF.

This chain links TRBV28 with TRBJ1-5; 11 bases are a match to TRBD1. The CDR3 loop spans 15 amino acids. Germline values: CDR1 MDHEN, CDR2 SYDVKM. Trimming at V came to 6 bases and at J to 7 bases, leaving 8 bases not matched to a gene. CDR3 region: CASSIGQGARQPQHF. The DNA for the CDR3 is TGTGCCAGCAGCATCGGACAGGGGGCACGACAGCCCCAGCATTTT.